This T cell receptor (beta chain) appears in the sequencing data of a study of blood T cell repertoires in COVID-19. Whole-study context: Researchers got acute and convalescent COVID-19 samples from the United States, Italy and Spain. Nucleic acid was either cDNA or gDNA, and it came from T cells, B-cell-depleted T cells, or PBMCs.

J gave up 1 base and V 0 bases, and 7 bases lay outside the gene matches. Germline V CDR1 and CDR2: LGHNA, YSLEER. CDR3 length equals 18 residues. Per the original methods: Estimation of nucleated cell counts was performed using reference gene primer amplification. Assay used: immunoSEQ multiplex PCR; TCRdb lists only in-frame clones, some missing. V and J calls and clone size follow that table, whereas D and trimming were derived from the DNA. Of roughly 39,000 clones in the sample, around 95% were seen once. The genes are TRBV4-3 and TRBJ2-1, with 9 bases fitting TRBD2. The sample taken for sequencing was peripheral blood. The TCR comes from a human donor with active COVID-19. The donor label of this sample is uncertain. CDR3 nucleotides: TGCGCCAGCAGCCAAGAGTGGCTAGCGGGGAAGTCCTACAATGAGCAGTTCTTC. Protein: CASSQEWLAGKSYNEQFF.